This is a list of T cell receptor beta chains from one sample in a study of T cell repertoires in cytomegalovirus infection. Their antigen targets remain unknown. MiXCR, applied by TCRdb to the reads, yields one record per CDR3 protein. The sample consists of about 310,000 distinct CDR3 sequences, 20% to 25% of them appearing once. Sequencing used cultured PBMCs, obtained from culture after CMV antigen stimulation. All receptors derive from a human donor in good health (CMV status not recorded). Some clones in this sample may be carry-over from other donors' samples. Each CDR3 is given with its conserved first and last residue. The order of the fields is CDR3 DNA, CDR3 protein, D gene, clone size, V gene, J gene. D genes are given only for firm matches. A row's size may be missing; if present it is once, few, many or a size class.

TGTGCCAGCAGCCAAGATTCGGCTATTGGGGTCGGCACAGATACGCAGTATTTT	CASSQDSAIGVGTDTQYF	.	.	TRBV3-1	TRBJ2-3
TGTGCCAGCAGCGACGGGGAAAGGGGGCTTAATGAAAAACTGTTTTTT	CASSDGERGLNEKLFF	TRBD1	few	TRBV7-9	TRBJ1-4
TGTGCCAGCAGCACCCCCCTTGGGGAGGCAGCGTACGAGCAGTACTTC	CASSTPLGEAAYEQYF	.	few	TRBV7-9	TRBJ2-7
TGTGCCAGCAGTCGGGTGAACACTGAAGCTTTCTTT	CASSRVNTEAFF	.	many	TRBV7-2	TRBJ1-1
TGTGCCAGCAGCCCCCGGGTGACGGAGACCCAGTACTTC	CASSPRVTETQYF	.	.	TRBV7-2	TRBJ2-5
TGTGCCAGTAGTACTCCTAGACACAGGTCTCGTTCCAATGAAGCTTTCTTT	CASSTPRHRSRSNEAFF	.	.	TRBV19	TRBJ1-1
TGTGCCAGCAGTGAATACGCTGAAGCTTTCTTT	CASSEYAEAFF	.	few	TRBV25-1	TRBJ1-1
TGTGCCAGCAGCCCACACCTTGCGCCTGGGGCCAACGTCCTGACTTTC	CASSPHLAPGANVLTF	.	many	TRBV7-2	TRBJ2-6
TGTGCCAGCAGTTACCCCCCCGAGGGGCAACCCCACTTT	CASSYPPEGQPHF	.	.	TRBV6-6	TRBJ1-6
TGTGCCAGTAGTATTCCCCAACTAGCGGGAGGGCTAAACTCCTACAATGAGCAGTTCTTC	CASSIPQLAGGLNSYNEQFF	TRBD2	.	TRBV19	TRBJ2-1
TGTGCCATCAGCGTTGACAGAAATTCACCCCTCCACTTT	CAISVDRNSPLHF	.	once	TRBV10-3	TRBJ1-6
TGTGCCAGCAGCCAGGCTACCGGGCCCCCCACAGATACGCAGTATTTT	CASSQATGPPTDTQYF	.	.	TRBV14	TRBJ2-3
TGTGCCAGCAGCTACACAGGGGGCGTCACCGGGGAGCTGTTTTTT	CASSYTGGVTGELFF	TRBD1	.	TRBV11-2	TRBJ2-2
TGTGCCACCAGTGATTTGTCGAGTGGTACAGCCATGGAGACCCAGTACTTC	CATSDLSSGTAMETQYF	.	.	TRBV24-1	TRBJ2-5
TGCGCCAGCAGCGAGGGGACAGATGAAAAACTGTTTTTT	CASSEGTDEKLFF	TRBD1	.	TRBV5-1	TRBJ1-4
TGTGCCAGCAGCTCCGGTATGAGGGGCAGGGTTGGTACTGAAGCTTTCTTT	CASSSGMRGRVGTEAFF	.	many	TRBV7-2	TRBJ1-1
TGTGCCAGTAGTTCCACGCAGTCCGACTATGGCTACACCTTC	CASSSTQSDYGYTF	.	.	TRBV19	TRBJ1-2
TGTGCCAGCAGCGCTTTAAACAGGGGGTCGGGGACTTTCTTT	CASSALNRGSGTFF	TRBD1	few	TRBV7-2	TRBJ1-1
TGTGCCAGCAGCCCTGACAGGGGTTACGGAAACACCATATATTTT	CASSPDRGYGNTIYF	TRBD1	many	TRBV7-2	TRBJ1-3
TGTGCCAGTAGTATTCTTCCCCACACAGATACGCAGTATTTT	CASSILPHTDTQYF	.	few	TRBV19	TRBJ2-3
TGTGCCATCACCCCGGGGCAGGGAGGAGCAGATACGCAGTATTTT	CAITPGQGGADTQYF	.	many	TRBV10-3	TRBJ2-3
TGTGCCAGCAGCTTAGAGGTAGCGGGAGGGCCGGTAGATACGCAGTATTTT	CASSLEVAGGPVDTQYF	TRBD2	many	TRBV7-2	TRBJ2-3
TGTGCCAGCAGTGCCCAGACTAGCGGGAGTGTTGGGGACATTCAGTACTTC	CASSAQTSGSVGDIQYF	TRBD2	few	TRBV28	TRBJ2-4
TGTGCCAGCAGTTTCGGGGGGACCGACTATGGCTACACCTTC	CASSFGGTDYGYTF	.	.	TRBV27	TRBJ1-2
TGTGCCATCAGTGGGACTAGCGGGAGGGCCAGGACAGATACGCAGTATTTT	CAISGTSGRARTDTQYF	TRBD2	many	TRBV10-3	TRBJ2-3
TGTGCCAGCAGTTACGGGGGACTAGCGGGCCTGTTGAATGAGCAGTTCTTC	CASSYGGLAGLLNEQFF	TRBD2	.	TRBV6-2/TRBV6-3	TRBJ2-1
TGTGCCAGCAGCTTAAAGGGGGCCAAAAACATTCAGTACTTC	CASSLKGAKNIQYF	.	many	TRBV7-9	TRBJ2-4
TGTGCCAGCAGGCAGAGGTCGGGGGCAATAGGCGGGAGTACGGAGACCCAGTACTTC	CASRQRSGAIGGSTETQYF	.	.	TRBV6-6	TRBJ2-5
TGCAGTGCTAGGGATCCTGGGACCTGGGGCTACACCTTC	CSARDPGTWGYTF	.	.	TRBV20-1	TRBJ1-2
TGTGCCAGCAGTTACTCGTATTCCTACGAGCAGTACTTC	CASSYSYSYEQYF	.	few	TRBV6-5	TRBJ2-7
TGCAGCGTTATAGGGACCGGGACAGGGTATCAGCCCCAGCATTTT	CSVIGTGTGYQPQHF	TRBD1	.	TRBV29-1	TRBJ1-5
TGTGCCAGCAGCGCTCCCGGGCGTCCCATATATTTT	CASSAPGRPIYF	.	few	TRBV28	TRBJ1-3
TGTGCCAGCAGTGATTTCGGGGACTACGAGCAGTACTTC	CASSDFGDYEQYF	.	.	TRBV6-2/TRBV6-3	TRBJ2-7
TGTGCCAGCAGGCTGCAGGGGCAGGAGACCCAGTACTTC	CASRLQGQETQYF	.	few	TRBV28	TRBJ2-5